Below are 19 T cell receptor beta chains sequenced from a single sample in a study of blood T cell repertoires in COVID-19. The method was immunoSEQ multiplex PCR; TCRdb's version includes in-frame clones alone and lacks a portion of them. The table lists fewer than 200,000 clones, under 85% of them singletons. The sequenced sample was peripheral blood. All receptors come from a man aged 60 to 75 who had recovered from COVID-19.

V is TRBV6-5 and J is TRBJ2-7; no clear D gene. Germline CDR1 is MNHEY and CDR2 is SVGAGI. Between the trimmed V and J ends, which lost 5 bases and 5 bases, there was a span of 10 bases. The CDR3 is 12 amino acids. This chain's CDR3 is CASSPREDEQYF. The CDR3 region has the DNA TGTGCCAGCAGTCCACGAGAGGACGAGCAGTACTTC.

The chain links TRBV7-2 to TRBJ2-1; 7 bases align to TRBD2. The V gene end was trimmed by 5 bases and the J gene end by 10 bases; junction bases not matched to a gene: 8. CDR1 SGHTA and CDR2 FQGNSA come from the germline V gene. This CDR3 comprises 13 residues. The CDR3: CASSNIGGGEQFF. The CDR3 DNA sequence: TGTGCCAGCAGCAACATAGGCGGGGGAGAGCAGTTCTTC.

The table lists this clone with a few counts. The chain joins TRBV5-5 to TRBJ2-7; 9 nucleotides match TRBD2. CDR3 length equals 14 residues. The germline gives CDR1 SGHKS, CDR2 YYEKEE (reference sequence). V was pared by 7 bases and J by 6 bases, with 11 bases of the junction left unmatched. This CDR3 reads CASQLIAGAPEQYF. The CDR3, as DNA: TGTGCCAGCCAGCTTATAGCGGGGGCGCCCGAGCAGTACTTC. Filled out from reference TRBV5-5 and TRBJ2-7, the complete variable domain reads DAGVTQSPTHLIKTRGQQVTLRCSPISGHKSVSWYQQVLGQGPQFIFQYYEKEERGRGNFPDRFSARQFPNYSSELNVNALLLGDSALYLCASQLIAGAPEQYFGPGTRLTVT.

DNA of the CDR3: TGCAGCGTTGGTGACTACTCTGGAAACACCATATATTTT. The encoded protein is CSVGDYSGNTIYF. This chain connects TRBV29-1 to TRBJ1-3; D is uncertain. CDR1 is SQVTM and CDR2 is ANQGSEA in the germline V gene. CDR3 length: 13 residues. Trimming removed 4 bases at V and 0 bases at J, with 7 bases between.

V is TRBV4-2 and J is TRBJ1-3, with D possibly matching TRBD1 (6 bases). There are 14 residues in the CDR3. Between the trimmed V and J ends, which lost 0 bases and 11 bases, there was a span of 14 bases. Germline values: CDR1 LGHNA, CDR2 YNFKEQ. The CDR3 reads CASSQEKQGSAIYF. The CDR3 DNA sequence: TGTGCCAGCAGCCAAGAAAAACAGGGATCGGCCATATATTTT.

CDR3 DNA sequence: TGTGCCAGCAGTGAAATTTCTTGGGGACAGGGAGGCCAGCCCCAGCATTTT. This sequence encodes CASSEISWGQGGQPQHF. The chain has TRBV6-1 and TRBJ1-5, with 9 bases aligning to TRBD1. This CDR3 is built from 17 residues. Trimming at V came to 2 bases and at J to 7 bases, leaving 12 bases not matched to a gene. Germline V gene lookup returns CDR1 MNHNS and CDR2 SASEGT.

The table lists this clone with a few counts. V usage is TRBV2 and J usage is TRBJ2-1; 12 nucleotides align to TRBD2. Germline values: CDR1 SNHLY, CDR2 FYNNEI. This CDR3 has 16 residues. V shed 4 bases, J shed 7 bases, and the junction held 8 bases outside the gene matches. The CDR3 nucleotides are TGTGCCAGCAGTGCATCTAGCGGGGGGGCCTGGAATGAGCAGTTCTTC. Protein sequence: CASSASSGGAWNEQFF. Full variable domain (missing parts from reference TRBV2 and TRBJ2-1): EPEVTQTPSHQVTQMGQEVILRCVPISNHLYFYWYRQILGQKVEFLVSFYNNEISEKSEIFDDQFSVERPDGSNFTLKIRSTKLEDSAMYFCASSASSGGAWNEQFFGPGTRLTVL.

The table lists this clone with a few counts. V usage is TRBV7-2 and J usage is TRBJ2-1; D is undetermined. CDR1 is SGHTA, CDR2 FQGNSA, per germline. The V gene lost 2 bases and the J gene lost 5 bases, with 7 bases spanning the gap. There are 13 residues in the CDR3. For the CDR3, the DNA is TGTGCCAGCAGCTTACAGCTAGACAATGAGCAGTTCTTC. Translated: CASSLQLDNEQFF.

The J gene is TRBJ2-7, the V gene TRBV19; 9 bases match TRBD1. The J segment lost 3 bases and the V segment lost 5 bases, leaving 8 bases of the junction unmatched. The CDR3 totals 15 residues. CDR1 and CDR2 from the germline V gene are LNHDA and SQIVND (reference sequence). The CDR3 spells CASSDRWGQGYEQYF. The DNA of the CDR3 is TGTGCCAGTAGTGACCGGTGGGGACAGGGCTACGAGCAGTACTTC.

This clone was observed a few times. The rearrangement uses TRBV5-4 and TRBJ2-4; 9 nucleotides line up with TRBD1. With V trimmed by 4 bases and J by 6 bases, 14 bases remained unmatched. The germline gives CDR1 SGHNT, CDR2 YYREEE (reference sequence). This CDR3 is 17 amino acids long. For the CDR3, the DNA is TGTGCCAGCAGCCGTGAACTACTGGGGACAGGGCCAAACATTCAGTACTTC. It encodes CASSRELLGTGPNIQYF.

This clone has only a few counts. This chain connects TRBV5-1 to TRBJ1-1; TRBD1 agrees at 7 bases. The CDR3 is 15 amino acids. V trimming: 0 bases; J trimming: 0 bases; junction bases outside the gene matches: 2. Looked up from germline, CDR1 is SGHRS and CDR2 is YFSETQ. The CDR3 DNA follows: TGCGCCAGCAGCTTGGTGACAGGGCTGAACACTGAAGCTTTCTTT. As protein: CASSLVTGLNTEAFF. Drawing the rest from reference TRBV5-1 and TRBJ1-1, the complete variable domain is KAGVTQTPRYLIKTRGQQVTLSCSPISGHRSVSWYQQTPGQGLQFLFEYFSETQRNKGNFPGRFSGRQFSNSRSEMNVSTLELGDSALYLCASSLVTGLNTEAFFGQGTRLTVV.

V is TRBV30 and J is TRBJ1-2, with D tentatively TRBD1 (6 bases). V was cut by 3 bases and J by 4 bases, with 18 bases left in between. The CDR3 has 15 residues. Germline V gene lookup returns CDR1 GTSNPN and CDR2 SVGIG (reference sequence). As DNA, the CDR3 is TGTGCCTGGAGGGGGGACACTCGATGGGGCTATGGCTACACCTTC. It encodes CAWRGDTRWGYGYTF.

This chain joins TRBV7-2 and TRBJ2-7, with 8 bases identical to TRBD1. J lost 5 bases, V lost 3 bases, and 9 bases had no gene match. This CDR3 is 15 amino acids long. CDR1 is SGHTA and CDR2 is FQGNSA in the germline V gene. CDR3 region: CASSFPDRVRHEQYF. The CDR3 DNA reads TGTGCCAGCAGCTTTCCGGACAGGGTAAGGCACGAGCAGTACTTC.

The V and J genes are TRBV19 and TRBJ1-1; tentatively, D is TRBD1 (5 bases). Looked up from germline, CDR1 is LNHDA and CDR2 is SQIVND (reference sequence). V was trimmed by 7 bases and J by 3 bases, leaving 15 bases between them. The CDR3 spans 14 residues. CDR3 protein: CASTQTRAHTEAFF. The CDR3 DNA is TGTGCCAGTACCCAGACCAGGGCGCACACTGAAGCTTTCTTT. The full variable domain, rest sourced from reference TRBV19 and TRBJ1-1, is DGGITQSPKYLFRKEGQNVTLSCEQNLNHDAMYWYRQDPGQGLRLIYYSQIVNDFQKGDIAEGYSVSREKKESFPLTVTSAQKNPTAFYLCASTQTRAHTEAFFGQGTRLTVV.

The chain couples TRBV7-2 to TRBJ1-6; 7 bases agree with TRBD1. Trimming cost V 3 bases and J 8 bases; bases outside gene matches: 4. CDR1 and CDR2 (germline): SGHTA, FQGNSA. The CDR3 runs 14 residues. This CDR3 is CASSFTGADSPLHF. Here the CDR3 DNA reads TGTGCCAGCAGCTTTACAGGGGCGGATTCACCCCTCCACTTT.

This clone has just a few counts. The rearrangement uses TRBV6-5 and TRBJ1-5; tentatively, D is TRBD1 (6 bases). This CDR3 spans 16 amino acids. Per germline, CDR1 MNHEY and CDR2 SVGAGI. Trimming shortened V by 4 bases and J by 2 bases, and 15 bases separated the two germline ends. In nucleotides, the CDR3 is TGTGCCAGCAGTTCAAGGTCAGGGGTGGGCAATCAGCCCCAGCATTTT. Protein: CASSSRSGVGNQPQHF.

The chain recombines TRBV7-2 with TRBJ2-5, with TRBD1 identical over 7 bases. The CDR3 totals 13 residues. V lost 6 bases and J lost 5; bases outside the gene matches: 6. Germline values: CDR1 SGHTA, CDR2 FQGNSA. This CDR3 is CASRRQGRETQYF. CDR3 sequence (DNA): TGTGCCAGCAGGCGACAGGGACGGGAGACCCAGTACTTC.

This clone was picked up a small number of times. The chain uses TRBV10-3 and TRBJ1-6, with D maybe TRBD1 (5 bases). Deletions cut 5 bases from V and 9 bases from J, with 14 bases between. Per germline, CDR1 ENHRY and CDR2 SYGVKD. There are 14 residues in the CDR3. The CDR3, as DNA: TGTGCCATCAGTCCGGGGGGGGAGGGTTCACCCCTCCACTTT. Translation: CAISPGGEGSPLHF.

The chain employs TRBV6-4 and TRBJ2-3; D possibly corresponds to TRBD2 (6 bases). Germline lookup yields CDR1 MRHNA and CDR2 SNTAGT. V lost 3 bases and J 0 bases, leaving 7 bases between the germline ends. The CDR3 loop spans 14 amino acids. Here the CDR3 reads CASSELASTDTQYF. CDR3 DNA sequence: TGTGCCAGCAGTGAACTAGCTAGCACAGATACGCAGTATTTT.